A selection of T cell receptor beta chains follows, all from one sample in a study of blood T cell repertoires in COVID-19. Generated by immunoSEQ multiplex PCR, the TCRdb table keeps only in-frame clones and is missing some. Here the sample spans some 200,000 clones, roughly four fifths being singletons. Sequenced input: peripheral blood. These receptors all come from a woman in her thirties or forties with acute or convalescent COVID-19. Each CDR3 is given without its conserved first and last residue. Each record gives: J gene, V gene, CDR3 protein.

>TRBJ2-7|TRBV27
ATSRREGPYEQY
>TRBJ1-1|TRBV7-9
ASSPHPGAEAF
>TRBJ1-5|TRBV27
ASSSNGGGPQH
>TRBJ1-5|TRBV10-2
ASSEQGGQPQH
>TRBJ2-2|TRBV5-1
ASSLDSPTGELF
>TRBJ2-1|TRBV6-5
ASRETGREQF
>TRBJ1-5|TRBV19
ASSIRRAGQGGYSNQPQH
>TRBJ2-5|TRBV2
ASSARQGTRETQY
>TRBJ2-1|TRBV2
ASSEAVQGGSSQF
>TRBJ2-7|TRBV3-1/TRBV3-2
ASSQAPDTSYEQY
>TRBJ2-5|TRBV9
ASSVGEGAGGETQY
>TRBJ2-3|TRBV13
ASSSPGSPRVDTQY
>TRBJ1-5|TRBV18
ASSPGRDQPQH
>TRBJ2-7|TRBV5-1
ASSLARGTVDIYEQY
>TRBJ1-3|TRBV6-4
ASPPVSGNTIY
>TRBJ2-5|TRBV2
ASNRDSRGETQY
>TRBJ1-6|TRBV7-8
ASSLGGVRENSPLH
>TRBJ2-7|TRBV7-9
ASRAIGGNYEQY
>TRBJ2-2|TRBV21-1
ASSKDRGNTGELF
>TRBJ1-1|TRBV11-2
ASSAPTRTGGKTEAF
>TRBJ1-2|TRBV19
ASSGRQGSANYGYT
>TRBJ2-7|TRBV28
ASSLWRGGTHEQY
>TRBJ2-7|TRBV10-2
VGRSPTGEQY
>TRBJ2-2|TRBV3-1/TRBV3-2
ASSRAGGPNTGELF
>TRBJ1-1|TRBV30
AWSDVGFFVNTEAF
>TRBJ2-7|TRBV11-3
ASSLDGWAGESYEQY
>TRBJ2-5|TRBV7-8
ASSLGRLAGVETQY
>TRBJ1-4|TRBV5-1
ASGVGSNEKLF
>TRBJ1-1|TRBV12-3/TRBV12-4
ASRPSGGEAF
>TRBJ2-7|TRBV5-6
ASSLGQGYYEQY
>TRBJ2-5|TRBV30
AWRRETQY
>TRBJ2-7|TRBV27
ASRAMTSTDYEQY
>TRBJ2-7|TRBV4-1
ASSQDWGDYEQY
>TRBJ2-3|TRBV7-3
ASSLTPAGGRDTQY
>TRBJ1-5|TRBV28
ASTWTHSNQPQH
>TRBJ1-3|TRBV3-1/TRBV3-2
ASSLGGSGLNTIY
>TRBJ2-5|TRBV5-4
ASGIAVQETQY
>TRBJ1-1|TRBV24-1
ATSDSRIGNTEAF
>TRBJ1-4|TRBV6-5
ASREGTNEKLF
>TRBJ2-2|TRBV18
ASSSGVDTGELF
>TRBJ1-1|TRBV27
ASTSGQGVMNTEAF
>TRBJ1-1|TRBV5-6
ASSLASVTNTEAF
>TRBJ2-4|TRBV5-6
ARRGRGADIQY
>TRBJ2-1|TRBV28
ASSFDLSSYNEQF
>TRBJ1-4|TRBV5-1
ASSTTNEKLF
>TRBJ1-6|TRBV27
ASSPPGSPLH
>TRBJ2-3|TRBV5-1
ASSRQLAGGPSTDTQY
>TRBJ2-7|TRBV7-2
ASRRTGQTSYEQY